This passage covers 27 T cell receptor beta chains from one sample sequenced in a study of blood T cell repertoires in COVID-19. Only in-frame clones appear in the TCRdb table, and some are missing; sequencing was by immunoSEQ multiplex PCR. The top ten clones hold about 4.2% of a sample with approximately 300,000 clones, 85% to 90% of them seen once. Sequencing was carried out using PBMCs or T cells enriched from blood (not recorded which). These receptors came from a man aged 25 to 40 who had recovered from COVID-19.

This chain uses TRBV7-6 with TRBJ1-6; tentatively, D is TRBD1 (6 bases). Trimming stripped 0 bases from V and 10 bases from J, with 7 bases between. From germline, CDR1 is SGHVS and CDR2 FNYEAQ. CDR3 length: 13 residues. The DNA for the CDR3 is TGTGCCAGCAGCTTAGCACAGGGATCACCCCTCCACTTT. This gives the protein CASSLAQGSPLHF.

This clone has only one observation. The junction differs from germline at one of its ends, possibly a read error. The chain couples TRBV5-1 to TRBJ2-3; 11 bases map to TRBD2. CDR1 and CDR2 from the germline V gene are SGHRS and YFSETQ. The CDR3 extends over 19 amino acids. For the CDR3, the DNA is TGCGTCAGCAGCTTCCTAGCGGGGGGACCTGCTCGGGGCACAGATACGCAGTATTTT. This sequence encodes CVSSFLAGGPARGTDTQYF.

The chain recombines TRBV2 with TRBJ1-5; a possible D gene is TRBD1 (5 bases). This CDR3 has 14 residues. The V gene lost 6 bases and the J gene lost 4 bases, with 13 bases spanning the gap. Germline-derived CDR1 and CDR2 are SNHLY and FYNNEI. The CDR3 reads CASRAGPRNQPQHF. The CDR3 DNA reads TGTGCCAGCAGAGCGGGACCGCGGAATCAGCCCCAGCATTTT.

V and J are TRBV2 and TRBJ2-6; D gene ambiguous. CDR1 and CDR2 from the germline V gene are SNHLY and FYNNEI. Deletions cut 2 bases from V and 0 bases from J, with 23 bases between. The CDR3 totals 21 residues. The CDR3 region is CASSEPGALDWLSSGANVLTF. DNA for the CDR3: TGTGCCAGCAGTGAACCCGGTGCGTTAGACTGGCTAAGCTCTGGGGCCAACGTCCTGACTTTC. Using reference TRBV2 and TRBJ2-6 for the parts outside the CDR3, the full variable domain is EPEVTQTPSHQVTQMGQEVILRCVPISNHLYFYWYRQILGQKVEFLVSFYNNEISEKSEIFDDQFSVERPDGSNFTLKIRSTKLEDSAMYFCASSEPGALDWLSSGANVLTFGAGSRLTVL.

This clone was found a few times. The DNA of the CDR3 is TGCAGTGCTAGTGTCGGGTCCGGGAAAGAGACCCAGTACTTC. This gives the protein CSASVGSGKETQYF. The chain is built from TRBV20-1 and TRBJ2-5; D is perhaps TRBD2 (5 bases). This CDR3 has 14 amino acids. Germline V gene lookup returns CDR1 DFQATT and CDR2 SNEGSKA (reference sequence). V was cut by 3 bases and J by 3 bases, with 14 bases left in between.

This clone was recorded only once. The rearrangement uses TRBV30 and TRBJ2-5; TRBD1 might be the D (5 bases). V dropped 3 bases and J dropped 7 bases, with 15 bases sitting between them. This CDR3 spans 13 amino acids. Germline V CDR1 and CDR2: GTSNPN, SVGIG (reference sequence). In nucleotides, the CDR3 is TGTGCCTGGAGACCCCAGGGCATCGGGACCCAGTACTTC. Translation gives CAWRPQGIGTQYF. Using reference TRBV30 and TRBJ2-5 for the parts outside the CDR3, the full variable domain is SQTIHQWPATLVQPVGSPLSLECTVEGTSNPNLYWYRQAAGRGLQLLFYSVGIGQISSEVPQNLSASRPQDRQFILSSKKLLLSDSGFYLCAWRPQGIGTQYFGPGTRLLVL.

This chain uses TRBV6-5 with TRBJ2-7; tentative D call: TRBD2 (6 bases). This CDR3 comprises 15 residues. V lost 0 bases, J lost 1 base, and 10 bases lay in between. Germline V gives CDR1 MNHEY, CDR2 SVGAGI. The CDR3 is CASSYSKGTSYEQYF. The CDR3 DNA sequence: TGTGCCAGCAGTTACTCGAAAGGGACTTCCTACGAGCAGTACTTC.

The chain links TRBV6-1 to TRBJ2-2, with 10 bases fitting TRBD1. CDR1 is MNHNS and CDR2 is SASEGT in the germline V gene. This CDR3 is 15 amino acids long. The V gene end was trimmed by 3 bases and the J gene end by 3 bases; junction bases not matched to a gene: 1. The CDR3 sequence is CASSEDRGDTGELFF. CDR3 coding DNA: TGTGCCAGCAGTGAGGACAGGGGGGACACCGGGGAGCTGTTTTTT.

The chain employs TRBV7-8 and TRBJ1-1, with 7 bases lining up with TRBD1. The CDR3 is 14 residues long. With V trimmed by 5 bases and J by 7 bases, 10 bases remained unmatched. CDR1 and CDR2 (germline): SGHVS, FQNEAQ. The CDR3 DNA follows: TGTGCCAGCAGCGTTAGACAGGGAGTAGGTGAAGCTTTCTTT. Translated, it gives CASSVRQGVGEAFF.

The V gene is TRBV28, the J gene TRBJ1-3; 7 bases match TRBD1. The CDR3 has 18 residues. Looked up from germline, CDR1 is MDHEN and CDR2 is SYDVKM. The V gene end was trimmed by 2 bases and the J gene end by 4 bases; junction bases not matched to a gene: 14. The CDR3 coding sequence is TGTGCCAGCAGTTTAAAACGCCGGGACAGACTCTCGGGAAACACCATATATTTT. Residues: CASSLKRRDRLSGNTIYF.

This clone appeared a few times. One end of the junction varies from germline; a read error may be responsible. The V and J genes are TRBV11-3 and TRBJ1-1, with D unclear. Germline V gene lookup returns CDR1 SGHNT and CDR2 YENEEA. This CDR3 contains 12 residues. In nucleotides, the CDR3 is TGTGCCAGCAGCCCGCTGAACTCTGAAGCTTTCTTT. It codes for CASSPLNSEAFF.

V usage is TRBV7-8 and J usage is TRBJ1-1; 8 bases fit TRBD1. The length of the CDR3 is 14 residues. V lost 5 bases and J lost 5; bases outside the gene matches: 7. The V gene's germline CDR1 is SGHVS and CDR2 FQNEAQ. In DNA form, the CDR3 reads TGTGCCAGCAGCGACCCCAGGGGGCGGACTGAAGCTTTCTTT. This encodes CASSDPRGRTEAFF.

This sequence joins TRBV3-1 (or the pseudogene TRBV3-2) and TRBJ2-2; 8 bases agree with TRBD2. Trimming at V came to 4 bases and at J to 2 bases, leaving 6 bases not matched to a gene. This CDR3 has 16 residues. Germline V gene sequence: CDR1 LGHDT, CDR2 YNNKEL (reference sequence). In DNA, the CDR3 is TGTGCCAGCAGCCCGGGGACTAGATCAAACACCGGGGAGCTGTTTTTT. It encodes CASSPGTRSNTGELFF.

This clone was counted once. V is TRBV19 and J is TRBJ2-2; maybe TRBD2 (6 bases). Germline CDR1 and CDR2: LNHDA and SQIVND (reference sequence). V dropped 6 bases and J dropped 6 bases, with 11 bases sitting between them. The CDR3 consists of 13 residues. This CDR3 is CASSISGAGELFF. The CDR3 DNA reads TGTGCCAGTAGCATCTCGGGGGCCGGGGAGCTGTTTTTT.

The chain recombines TRBV12-3 or TRBV12-4 with TRBJ1-2; TRBD1 is a possible D gene (5 bases). There are 12 residues in the CDR3. V lost 6 bases and J 2 bases, leaving 7 bases between the germline ends. CDR3: CASSSGNYGYTF. CDR3 nucleotide sequence: TGTGCCAGCAGCTCAGGGAACTATGGCTACACCTTC.

This chain links TRBV18 with TRBJ2-3; 8 positions agree with TRBD2. The germline gives CDR1 KGHSH, CDR2 LQKENI. The CDR3 has 16 residues. V dropped 4 bases and J dropped 6; count of bases not matched to a gene: 12. This CDR3 reads CASSRRDRGGLDTQYF. In DNA, the CDR3 is TGTGCCAGCTCACGACGGGACCGGGGGGGATTGGATACGCAGTATTTT. Full variable domain (remainder filled in from reference TRBV18 and TRBJ2-3): NAGVMQNPRHLVRRRGQEARLRCSPMKGHSHVYWYRQLPEEGLKFMVYLQKENIIDESGMPKERFSAEFPKEGPSILRIQQVVRGDSAAYFCASSRRDRGGLDTQYFGPGTRLTVL.

The chain uses TRBV27 and TRBJ1-2; D is unclear. Looked up from germline, CDR1 is MNHEY and CDR2 is SMNVEV (reference sequence). Trimming took off 5 bases at V and 4 bases at J, with 17 bases between the two ends. The CDR3 spans 15 residues. The CDR3 DNA follows: TGTGCCAGCAGTCAAGCACCCGCTGTTATCTATGGCTACACCTTC. Encoded protein: CASSQAPAVIYGYTF.

As for this clone: Other nucleotide sequences in the sample specify the same CDR3. The chain recombines TRBV7-8 with TRBJ2-3; TRBD1 matches 9 bases. Germline CDR1 reads SGHVS; CDR2 reads FQNEAQ. The CDR3 is made up of 16 amino acids. V shed 4 bases and J 1 base; nucleotides not matched to a gene: 6. CDR3 residues: CASSSQGARGTDTQYF. CDR3 nucleotide sequence: TGTGCCAGCAGCTCACAGGGGGCGCGAGGCACAGATACGCAGTATTTT.

This chain connects TRBV9 to TRBJ2-1; 7 bases line up with TRBD1. V lost 4 bases, J lost 6 bases, and 10 bases stayed unmatched. This CDR3 comprises 15 residues. Germline V gene sequence: CDR1 SGDLS, CDR2 YYNGEE. The CDR3 is CASSPRPSGGNEQFF. CDR3 coding DNA: TGTGCCAGCAGCCCAAGACCTTCAGGGGGCAATGAGCAGTTCTTC.

The chain recombines TRBV24-1 with TRBJ2-7; the D is unclear. V was clipped by 7 bases and J by 3 bases, with 6 bases between them. From germline, CDR1 is KGHDR and CDR2 SFDVKD. This CDR3 is built from 11 residues. The CDR3 loop is CATSDNYEQYF. In DNA form, the CDR3 reads TGTGCCACCAGCGACAACTACGAGCAGTACTTC.

The V gene is TRBV15, the J gene TRBJ2-1, with TRBD1 matching 9 bases. The CDR3 length is 17 residues. Trimming at V came to 7 bases and at J to 7 bases, leaving 17 bases not matched to a gene. Germline lookup yields CDR1 LNHNV and CDR2 YYDKDF (reference sequence). The CDR3 loop is CATTTGRGTGRRNEQFF. The CDR3 DNA reads TGTGCCACCACCACCGGTAGGGGGACAGGGAGGCGGAATGAGCAGTTCTTC. Looking up the rest from reference TRBV15 and TRBJ2-1 gives the full variable domain: DAMVIQNPRYQVTQFGKPVTLSCSQTLNHNVMYWYQQKSSQAPKLLFHYYDKDFNNEADTPDNFQSRRPNTSFCFLDIRSPGLGDTAMYLCATTTGRGTGRRNEQFFGPGTRLTVL.

The chain combines TRBV7-9 with TRBJ1-2; 8 bases match TRBD1. V lost 5 bases to trimming and J lost 3 bases; unmatched junction nucleotides: 2. This CDR3 is 13 amino acids long. The germline V gene encodes CDR1 SEHNR and CDR2 FQNEAQ (reference sequence). DNA of the CDR3: TGTGCCAGCAGCCCAGGGGGCCACTATGGCTACACCTTC. This translates into CASSPGGHYGYTF.

This clone was observed a few times. V gene TRBV6-5 combines with J gene TRBJ2-7, with 9 bases matching TRBD1. There are 12 residues in the CDR3. Germline CDR1 is MNHEY and CDR2 is SVGAGI. The trim removed 6 bases at V and 8 bases at J, leaving 5 bases unmatched. The CDR3 reads CASSPGQGKQYF. CDR3 coding DNA: TGTGCCAGCAGCCCCGGACAGGGGAAGCAGTACTTC.

This chain links TRBV2 with TRBJ2-5, with 8 bases identical to TRBD2. Unmatched junction bases numbered 5, after V lost 4 bases and J lost 1 base. Germline CDR1 reads SNHLY; CDR2 reads FYNNEI. The length of the CDR3 is 15 residues. CDR3 in amino acids: CASSGGRGVQETQYF. The CDR3 region has the DNA TGTGCCAGCAGTGGCGGGCGGGGGGTCCAAGAGACCCAGTACTTC.

The rearrangement uses TRBV13 and TRBJ1-1; TRBD1 aligns across 7 bases. The CDR3 runs to 17 residues. Germline V CDR1 and CDR2: PRHDT, FYEKMQ (reference sequence). The J segment lost 6 bases and the V segment lost 3 bases, leaving 16 bases of the junction unmatched. CDR3 DNA sequence: TGTGCCAGCAGCTTTAAAACAGAGGTAGGGGGCTTTGCTGAAGCTTTCTTT. Protein product: CASSFKTEVGGFAEAFF.

The J gene is TRBJ1-1, the V gene TRBV5-6; D ambiguous. The germline gives CDR1 SGHDT, CDR2 YYEEEE. This CDR3 is built from 12 residues. Trimming removed 0 bases from V and 5 bases from J, with 5 bases in between. CDR3 DNA sequence: TGTGCCAGCAGCTTGGTAGATACTGAAGCTTTCTTT. This codes for CASSLVDTEAFF.

This clone appeared a single time. The CDR3 loop is CASSTRDRGYTGELFF. The CDR3 bases are TGTGCCAGTAGTACCCGGGACAGGGGTTACACCGGGGAGCTGTTTTTT. The J gene is TRBJ2-2, the V gene TRBV19; 10 bases fit TRBD1. The CDR3 loop spans 16 amino acids. The V gene's germline CDR1 is LNHDA and CDR2 SQIVND (reference sequence). Unmatched junction bases numbered 5, after V lost 4 bases and J lost 3 bases.